These T cell receptor beta chains were read from a single sample in a study of Ad26.COV2.S vaccination and SARS-CoV-2 variants. Clones were sequenced by immunoSEQ multiplex PCR, and TCRdb holds only the in-frame ones, with some missing. The repertoire holds about 680,000 clones, roughly 90% seen once, with around 1.5% in the top ten. The starting material was peripheral blood, obtained in a trial of Ad26.COV2.S vaccine versus placebo. These receptors all stem from a person aged 18-65 years who received the Ad26.COV2.S COVID-19 vaccine or a placebo. CDR3s include the opening cysteine and the closing phenylalanine or tryptophan. The order of the fields is V gene, J gene, CDR3 length, CDR3 protein.

>TRBV19|TRBJ1-5|13
CASSMVSNQPQHF
>TRBV30|TRBJ2-1|13
CAWSPGPYNEQFF
>TRBV19|TRBJ2-7|14
CASSNSGSYYEQYF
>TRBV7-2|TRBJ1-1|14
CASSLDTRGTEAFF
>TRBV12-3/TRBV12-4|TRBJ2-1|12
CASSQSDREQFF
>TRBV2|TRBJ1-5|16
CASSEALGQGHQPQHF
>TRBV5-5|TRBJ2-7|14
CASSLKDYPYEQYF
>TRBV6-5|TRBJ2-5|15
CASSSPGGEGATQYF
>TRBV5-1|TRBJ2-7|16
CASSWTLAGGRYEQYF
>TRBV3-1/TRBV3-2|TRBJ2-3|12
CASGRPTDTQYF
>TRBV18|TRBJ2-3|14
CASSPVLPTDTQYF
>TRBV5-6|TRBJ2-5|14
CASSLVVGSETQYF